The sequence of this T cell receptor beta chain was determined in a study of blood T cell repertoires in COVID-19. The CDR3 sequence is 15 residues long. Trimming left V 1 base short and J 2 bases short, with 14 bases between. Germline V lookup: CDR1 GTSNPN, CDR2 SVGIG (reference sequence). The count of this clone is one. Assay: immunoSEQ multiplex PCR; the TCRdb copy retains only in-frame clones and omits some. The repertoire holds 120,000 or so clones, with 83% as singletons. Specimen: peripheral blood. This sequence was found in a man older than 75 with active or convalescent COVID-19. The gene calls are TRBV30 and TRBJ1-1, with unresolved D. In nucleotides, the CDR3 is TGTGCCTGGAGTGGGGTAGCGGGTGCAAACACTGAAGCTTTCTTT. It translates to CAWSGVAGANTEAFF.